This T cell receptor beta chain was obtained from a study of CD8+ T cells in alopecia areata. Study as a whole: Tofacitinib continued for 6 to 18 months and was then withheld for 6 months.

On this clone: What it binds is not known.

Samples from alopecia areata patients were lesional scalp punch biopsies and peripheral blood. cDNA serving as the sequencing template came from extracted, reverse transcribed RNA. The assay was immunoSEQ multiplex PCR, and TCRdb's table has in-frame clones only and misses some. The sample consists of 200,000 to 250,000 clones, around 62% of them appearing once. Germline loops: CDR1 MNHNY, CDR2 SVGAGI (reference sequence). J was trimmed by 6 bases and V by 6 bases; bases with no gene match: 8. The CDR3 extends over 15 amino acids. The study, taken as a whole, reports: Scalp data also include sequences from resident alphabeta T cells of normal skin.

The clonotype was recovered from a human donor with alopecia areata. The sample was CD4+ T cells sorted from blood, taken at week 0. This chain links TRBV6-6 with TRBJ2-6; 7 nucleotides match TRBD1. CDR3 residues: CASRTGPLVANVLTF. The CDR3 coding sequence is TGTGCCAGCAGGACAGGGCCCCTGGTGGCCAACGTCCTGACTTTC.